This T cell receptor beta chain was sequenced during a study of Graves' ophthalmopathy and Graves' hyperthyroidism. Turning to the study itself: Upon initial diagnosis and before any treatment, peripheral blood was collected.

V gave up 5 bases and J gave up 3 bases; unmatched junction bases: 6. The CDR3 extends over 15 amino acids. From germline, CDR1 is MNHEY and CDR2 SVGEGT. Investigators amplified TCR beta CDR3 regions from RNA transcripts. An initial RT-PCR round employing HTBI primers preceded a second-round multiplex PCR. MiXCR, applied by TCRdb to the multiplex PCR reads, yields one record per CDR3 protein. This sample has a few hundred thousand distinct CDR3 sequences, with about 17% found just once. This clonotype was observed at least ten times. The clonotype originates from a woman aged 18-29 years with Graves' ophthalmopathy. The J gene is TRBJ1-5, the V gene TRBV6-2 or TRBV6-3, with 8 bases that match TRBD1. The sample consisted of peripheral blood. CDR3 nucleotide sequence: TGTGCCAGCAGTCCGCTGACAGGGGTCAATCAGCCCCAGCATTTT. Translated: CASSPLTGVNQPQHF.